This T cell receptor beta chain was documented in a study of technical replicates of blood from a few donors. The CDR3 totals 12 residues. From germline, CDR1 is SGHTS and CDR2 YDEGEE. Trimming took 0 bases from V and 4 from J, leaving 4 bases between them. Sequencing used immunoSEQ multiplex PCR; TCRdb keeps in-frame clones, though not all of them. The table lists approximately 84,000 clones, roughly 98% of them singletons. A single count supports this clone. The TCR comes from a human donor in good health. The V and J genes are TRBV5-8 and TRBJ1-2; D gene unclear. The sample was T cells isolated from PBMCs. In DNA, the CDR3 is TGTGCCAGCAGCTTGGGAGGCTATGGCTACACCTTC. Its translation is CASSLGGYGYTF.